This is a list of T cell receptor beta chains from one sample in a study of technical replicates of blood from a handful of donors. Using immunoSEQ multiplex PCR, the repertoire was profiled, and TCRdb retains in-frame clones only, with some absent. The sample contains 83,000 or so clones, over 85% of which appear only once. The sequenced material came from T cells isolated from PBMCs. The receptors stem from a human donor in good health. CDR3s include the opening cysteine and the closing phenylalanine or tryptophan. Each record gives: CDR3 protein, J gene, V gene.

CASSQDPVTGWTEAFF	TRBJ1-1	TRBV4-1
CASSPGQGGTGELFF	TRBJ2-2	TRBV5-1
CASSEARQGLDYGYTF	TRBJ1-2	TRBV2
CASSALGQGGIGKVFAFF	TRBJ1-1	TRBV19
CSVGGLAGDSYNEQFF	TRBJ2-1	TRBV29-1
CASSLRQGPATNEKLFF	TRBJ1-4	TRBV27
CASSELSQGQETQYF	TRBJ2-5	TRBV6-1
CSVQGSGSTNYEQYF	TRBJ2-7	TRBV29-1
CASTGQVSYNEQFF	TRBJ2-1	TRBV2
CASSLARGAGNTIYF	TRBJ1-3	TRBV5-1
CASSSPGGGDTGELFF	TRBJ2-2	TRBV5-1
CASSAGTGTFSGNTIYF	TRBJ1-3	TRBV19
CASSPSTSGGFQWNEQFF	TRBJ2-1	TRBV7-9
CASSEGYYEQYF	TRBJ2-7	TRBV5-1
CASSDNRDRNYGYTF	TRBJ1-2	TRBV2
CASSLGEGLNTEAFF	TRBJ1-1	TRBV5-4
CASSKGQRANTGELFF	TRBJ2-2	TRBV5-1
CASSRLYTAYTEAFF	TRBJ1-1	TRBV6-1
CASRTGTTSYNEQFF	TRBJ2-1	TRBV5-1
CASYPGQRKPNEKLFF	TRBJ1-4	TRBV2
CASSYSTGNEQFF	TRBJ2-1	TRBV6-5
CASSPQSGSPLHF	TRBJ1-6	TRBV9
CASSSQGRGEAFF	TRBJ1-1	TRBV28
CASSPWGANEKLFF	TRBJ1-4	TRBV27
CASSEGQERDTWF	TRBJ2-7	TRBV6-1
CASSSLQGGYEQYF	TRBJ2-7	TRBV27
CASSERTSGRAGTQYF	TRBJ2-3	TRBV7-9